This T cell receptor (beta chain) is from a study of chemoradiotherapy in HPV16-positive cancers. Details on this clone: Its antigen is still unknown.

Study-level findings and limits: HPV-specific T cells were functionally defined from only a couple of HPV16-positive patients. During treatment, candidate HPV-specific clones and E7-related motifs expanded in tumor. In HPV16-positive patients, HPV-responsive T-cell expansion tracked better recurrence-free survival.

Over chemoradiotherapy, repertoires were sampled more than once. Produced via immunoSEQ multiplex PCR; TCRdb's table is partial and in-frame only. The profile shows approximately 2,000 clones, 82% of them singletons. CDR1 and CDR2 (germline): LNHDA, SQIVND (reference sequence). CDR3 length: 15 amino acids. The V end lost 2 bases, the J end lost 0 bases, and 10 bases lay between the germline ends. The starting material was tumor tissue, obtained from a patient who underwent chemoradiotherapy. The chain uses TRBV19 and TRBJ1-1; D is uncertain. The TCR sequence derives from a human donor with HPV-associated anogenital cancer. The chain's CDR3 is CASSIFPQMNTEAFF. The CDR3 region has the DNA TGTGCCAGTAGTATATTCCCCCAAATGAACACTGAAGCTTTCTTT.